This T cell receptor (beta chain) was sequenced in a study of cytotoxic CD8 clonotypes in ibrutinib-treated CLL. Points on this clone: What it binds is unknown.

Only in-frame clones appear in the TCRdb table, and some are missing; sequencing was by immunoSEQ multiplex PCR. The sample lists under 300,000 clones, 60% to 75% occurring once. Study outcomes and limitations: Clonality went up at the time of ibrutinib response, stayed stable in sustained remission, and later dropped back toward its baseline level at progression. There were few public clonotypes, and on treatment they contracted or stayed stable. Pretreatment clonality was elevated relative to age-matched healthy donors and paralleled circulating CD8+ T-cell counts.

Germline assignment: CDR1 SGHTA and CDR2 FQGTGA. The CDR3 has 14 amino acids. V lost 3 bases to trimming and J lost 6 bases; unmatched junction nucleotides: 4. The chain recombines TRBV7-3 with TRBJ2-3; TRBD1 agrees at 9 bases. The sample was PBMCs, taken after 24 months of ibrutinib treatment. The sequence was obtained from a human donor with chronic lymphocytic leukemia. CDR3 region: CASSFGQGRDTQYF. The CDR3, as DNA: TGTGCCAGCAGCTTCGGACAGGGGAGGGATACGCAGTATTTT.